The source of this T cell receptor beta chain is a study of blood T cell repertoires in COVID-19. Turning to the study itself: From T cells, B-cell-depleted T cells, or PBMCs came the material, which was cDNA or gDNA.

Germline lookup yields CDR1 SNHLY and CDR2 FYNNEI. This CDR3 is 18 amino acids long. V was pared by 5 bases and J by 0 bases, with 22 bases between. Repertoires were generated with immunoSEQ multiplex PCR, while TCRdb's copy carries only in-frame clones and drops some. In the table there are 150,000 to 200,000 clones, more than 75% of which are singletons. V is TRBV2 and J is TRBJ1-1; D is undetermined. The clonotype was recovered from a man in his fifties or sixties who had been exposed to COVID-19. Sequences were obtained from PBMCs or T cells enriched from blood (not recorded which). The CDR3 loop reads CASSLSPGWEPMNTEAFF. CDR3 in DNA: TGTGCCAGCAGTTTAAGCCCGGGGTGGGAACCCATGAACACTGAAGCTTTCTTT.